A single sample is the source of the 30 T cell receptor beta chains below, sequenced in a study of somatic mutations in cytotoxic T cells in rheumatoid arthritis. Repertoires were generated with immunoSEQ multiplex PCR, while TCRdb's copy carries only in-frame clones and drops some. The sample consists of 15,000 to 20,000 clones, less than 80% of them appearing once. Input material: CD8+ T cells sorted from blood. The source of these receptors is a man in his fifties or sixties in good health.

The chain uses TRBV7-2 and TRBJ2-7; 8 bases are a match to TRBD1. CDR1 is SGHTA and CDR2 is FQGNSA in the germline V gene. The CDR3 loop spans 17 amino acids. J lost 0 bases, V lost 1 base, and 8 bases had no gene match. The CDR3 DNA is TGTGCCAGCAGCTTAGAACCAGGGGGCTTCGTCTCCTACGAGCAGTACTTC. The encoded protein is CASSLEPGGFVSYEQYF. The full variable domain, rest sourced from reference TRBV7-2 and TRBJ2-7, is GAGVSQSPSNKVTEKGKDVELRCDPISGHTALYWYRQSLGQGLEFLIYFQGNSAPDKSGLPSDRFSAERTGGSVSTLTIQRTQQEDSAVYLCASSLEPGGFVSYEQYFGPGTRLTVT.

In its sample, this clone was seen a few times. The chain is built from TRBV5-6 and TRBJ2-1, with 8 bases lining up with TRBD1. Trimming took 4 bases from V and 2 from J; bases not matched to a gene: 5. Germline V gene sequence: CDR1 SGHDT, CDR2 YYEEEE. This CDR3 contains 15 residues. CDR3 nucleotides: TGTGCCAGCAGCCCCGGGACAGGCACCTACAATGAGCAGTTCTTC. Amino acids: CASSPGTGTYNEQFF.

Details on this clone: A much larger clonotype is one base distant, so this may be a read error. This chain joins TRBV29-1 and TRBJ1-2; 7 nucleotides align to TRBD1. The CDR3 has 15 residues. Looked up from germline, CDR1 is SQVTM and CDR2 is ANQGSEA. V lost 2 bases and J lost 5; bases outside the gene matches: 11. The CDR3 DNA follows: TGCAGCGTTGAATCTGACAGGGAGTATGCGTATGGCTACACCTTC. Residues: CSVESDREYAYGYTF.

The J gene is TRBJ2-2, the V gene TRBV7-9; D possibly corresponds to TRBD2 (6 bases). The V gene lost 2 bases and the J gene lost 4 bases, with 11 bases spanning the gap. This CDR3 has 15 amino acids. The germline CDR1 and CDR2 sequences are SEHNR and FQNEAQ (reference sequence). In DNA, the CDR3 is TGTGCCAGCAGCTTACCTAGTAGCGGCACCGGGGAGCTGTTTTTT. Its protein product is CASSLPSSGTGELFF.

The V gene is TRBV7-6, the J gene TRBJ2-1, with TRBD1 as a possible D gene (7 bases). The V and J ends lost 6 bases and 5 bases respectively, with 17 bases between them. The CDR3 loop spans 15 amino acids. Germline V CDR1 and CDR2: SGHVS, FNYEAQ. The CDR3 spells CASRIWRGQNNEQFF. The DNA of the CDR3 is TGTGCCAGCAGGATTTGGAGGGGACAGAACAATGAGCAGTTCTTC.

V gene TRBV6-5 combines with J gene TRBJ2-1; 7 nucleotides match TRBD2. Germline V CDR1 and CDR2: MNHEY, SVGAGI. This CDR3 spans 14 amino acids. V dropped 6 bases and J dropped 4; count of bases not matched to a gene: 6. CDR3 nucleotide sequence: TGTGCCAGCAGCGCGCTAGCGGAGTACAATGAGCAGTTCTTC. Translated, it gives CASSALAEYNEQFF.

This clone was counted between two and nine times. The chain is built from TRBV19 and TRBJ2-7, with 9 bases lining up with TRBD2. Losses at the gene ends were 5 bases for V and 0 bases for J; bases not matched to a gene: 5. CDR3 length: 15 amino acids. Germline V CDR1 and CDR2: LNHDA, SQIVND (reference sequence). CDR3 sequence reads: CASSSASGASYEQYF. DNA for the CDR3: TGTGCCAGTAGTTCGGCTAGCGGGGCCTCCTACGAGCAGTACTTC.

Here the CDR3 reads CASSPDTRSYNEQFF. CDR3 nucleotide sequence: TGTGCCAGCAGTCCCGACACTCGCTCCTACAATGAGCAGTTCTTC. The chain is built from TRBV6-6 and TRBJ2-1; D gene ambiguous. The germline gives CDR1 MNHNY, CDR2 SVGAGI (reference sequence). This CDR3 has 15 amino acids. The ends were cut back, 5 bases at V and 0 bases at J, with 11 bases in the middle.

In nucleotides, the CDR3 is TGTGCCAGAAGCTTACAGGGGGCGCGTTGCAATCAGCCCCAGCATTTT. Translation: CARSLQGARCNQPQHF. V is TRBV5-3 and J is TRBJ1-5; 9 bases fit TRBD1. TRBV5-3 is placed among ORFs of uncertain function. The CDR3 length is 16 residues. V shed 2 bases and J 2 bases; nucleotides not matched to a gene: 5.

Regarding this clone: This specimen includes other DNA sequences encoding the same CDR3. CDR3 region: CASSSSGTNTEAFF. CDR3 coding DNA: TGCGCCAGCAGCTCCTCCGGGACAAACACTGAAGCTTTCTTT. The rearrangement uses TRBV5-1 and TRBJ1-1; possibly TRBD1 for D (6 bases). The germline gives CDR1 SGHRS, CDR2 YFSETQ. This CDR3 contains 14 residues. Between the trimmed V and J ends, which lost 3 bases and 2 bases, there was a span of 11 bases. Full variable domain (missing parts from reference TRBV5-1 and TRBJ1-1): KAGVTQTPRYLIKTRGQQVTLSCSPISGHRSVSWYQQTPGQGLQFLFEYFSETQRNKGNFPGRFSGRQFSNSRSEMNVSTLELGDSALYLCASSSSGTNTEAFFGQGTRLTVV.

The V and J genes are TRBV2 and TRBJ2-1, with D tentatively TRBD1 (6 bases). The CDR3 sequence is 15 residues long. V shed 8 bases and J shed 0 bases, with 14 bases lying between them. Germline V gene data show CDR1 as SNHLY and CDR2 as FYNNEI. CDR3: CASGQLFSSYNEQFF. The CDR3 region has the DNA TGTGCCAGCGGACAGCTCTTTAGCTCCTACAATGAGCAGTTCTTC.

This clone was picked up a small number of times. The chain couples TRBV29-1 to TRBJ1-5, with TRBD1 identical over 7 bases. V shed 6 bases, J shed 6 bases, and the junction held 11 bases outside the gene matches. The CDR3 spans 14 residues. Looked up from germline, CDR1 is SQVTM and CDR2 is ANQGSEA. DNA for the CDR3: TGCAGCGTAGGGGACAGCCTCTGGGGTCAGCCCCAGCATTTT. It yields the protein CSVGDSLWGQPQHF. The complete variable domain, with remaining parts taken from reference TRBV29-1 and TRBJ1-5, reads SAVISQKPSRDICQRGTSLTIQCQVDSQVTMMFWYRQQPGQSLTLIATANQGSEATYESGFVIDKFPISRPNLTFSTLTVSNMSPEDSSIYLCSVGDSLWGQPQHFGDGTRLSIL.

The chain links TRBV4-1 to TRBJ2-5; the match to TRBD1 covers 10 bases. The DNA end favors TRBJ2-7, so the J call may be wrong. The CDR3 consists of 16 residues. Germline CDR1 reads MGHRA; CDR2 reads YSYEKL. CDR3 nucleotide sequence: TGCGCCAGCAGCCAAGATCGGACAGGGGGTTCCTACGAGCAGTACTTC. Translation gives CASSQDRTGGSYEQYF.

This clone appeared a few times. The chain uses TRBV29-1 and TRBJ1-1, with TRBD1 identical over 7 bases. With V trimmed by 6 bases and J by 0 bases, 4 bases remained unmatched. Looked up from germline, CDR1 is SQVTM and CDR2 is ANQGSEA. The CDR3 runs to 13 residues. The CDR3 DNA is TGCAGCGTGGCAGGGGGGTTGAACACTGAAGCTTTCTTT. Protein: CSVAGGLNTEAFF.

This chain uses TRBV2 with TRBJ2-2; TRBD1 might be the D (5 bases). Trimming took 3 bases from V and 1 from J, leaving 9 bases between them. CDR1 is SNHLY, CDR2 FYNNEI, per germline. The CDR3 consists of 15 residues. The CDR3 DNA reads TGTGCCAGCAGTGATTGGACAAAGAACACCGGGGAGCTGTTTTTT. Translated, it gives CASSDWTKNTGELFF.

This chain joins TRBV5-5 and TRBJ2-7; 7 positions agree with TRBD2. The CDR3 loop spans 14 amino acids. Germline assignment: CDR1 SGHKS and CDR2 YYEKEE (reference sequence). The V and J ends lost 0 bases and 1 base, in that order; junction bases with no gene match: 1. The CDR3 nucleotides read TGTGCCAGCAGCTTGGCTAGCGGTTCCTACGAGCAGTACTTC. It is translated as CASSLASGSYEQYF.

The chain links TRBV4-1 to TRBJ2-5; 11 positions match TRBD1. Germline-derived CDR1 and CDR2 are MGHRA and YSYEKL. The CDR3 is 17 residues long. Trimming cost V 3 bases and J 5 bases; bases outside gene matches: 11. DNA for the CDR3: TGCGCCAGCAGCCACCGGACAGGGGGCGCGTCTCGGGAGACCCAGTACTTC. This gives the protein CASSHRTGGASRETQYF.

This chain connects TRBV11-3 to TRBJ2-7, with D perhaps matching TRBD1 (6 bases). There are 15 residues in the CDR3. CDR1 and CDR2 from the germline V gene are SGHNT and YENEEA. The germline V and J ends were trimmed by 3 bases and 0 bases, with 12 bases remaining between them. DNA for the CDR3: TGTGCCAGCAGCTTTTCGCAGGGGCCCTCCTACGAGCAGTACTTC. Translated: CASSFSQGPSYEQYF.

This clone was found a few times. The rearrangement joins TRBV7-9 to TRBJ2-1, with D possibly being TRBD2 (6 bases). CDR1 SEHNR and CDR2 FQNEAQ come from the germline V gene (reference sequence). The CDR3 is made up of 12 amino acids. V gave up 6 bases and J gave up 9 bases, with 12 bases separating them. DNA of the CDR3: TGTGCCAGCAGATCGGGAGTGAGTGAGCAGTTCTTC. Protein sequence: CASRSGVSEQFF.

V gene TRBV10-3 combines with J gene TRBJ2-5; 9 bases match TRBD2. CDR1 is ENHRY and CDR2 is SYGVKD in the germline V gene. This CDR3 has 16 residues. V shed 3 bases, J shed 1 base, and the junction held 6 bases outside the gene matches. This chain's CDR3 is CAISDPASGIQETQYF. The CDR3, as DNA: TGTGCCATCAGTGACCCGGCTAGCGGGATCCAAGAGACCCAGTACTTC.

This clone is medium-sized within its sample. The genes are TRBV4-1 and TRBJ1-1; D ambiguous. Trimming left V 0 bases short and J 5 bases short, with 10 bases between. The germline V gene encodes CDR1 MGHRA and CDR2 YSYEKL. CDR3 length: 14 residues. The DNA of the CDR3 is TGCGCCAGCAGCCAAGATAATGCGGGGACTGAAGCTTTCTTT. Protein product: CASSQDNAGTEAFF.

This clone was picked up one time. This chain connects TRBV27 to TRBJ2-2; D unclear. V was shortened by 0 bases and J by 5 bases, with 13 bases between the two germline ends. This CDR3 comprises 16 residues. Germline V lookup: CDR1 MNHEY, CDR2 SMNVEV (reference sequence). The CDR3 coding sequence is TGTGCCAGCAGTTTATCAGGTTACAGCTTGACCGGGGAGCTGTTTTTT. Translated, it gives CASSLSGYSLTGELFF.

This sequence joins TRBV10-3 and TRBJ1-2, with 9 bases identical to TRBD1. This CDR3 is built from 14 residues. V shed 2 bases, J shed 2 bases, and the junction held 0 bases outside the gene matches. Germline-derived CDR1 and CDR2 are ENHRY and SYGVKD. The CDR3, as DNA: TGTGCCATCAGTGAGGACAGGGGGAACTATGGCTACACCTTC. It codes for CAISEDRGNYGYTF.

The V call is TRBV7-9, the J call TRBJ2-7; D might be TRBD1 (5 bases). The germline V gene has CDR1 SEHNR and CDR2 FQNEAQ (reference sequence). This CDR3 is built from 13 residues. The ends were cut back, 2 bases at V and 4 bases at J, with 9 bases in the middle. CDR3 sequence reads: CASSLQGEYEQYF. DNA for the CDR3: TGTGCCAGCAGCTTACAGGGCGAGTACGAGCAGTACTTC.

This chain links TRBV7-6 with TRBJ2-7, with D maybe TRBD2 (6 bases). Per germline, CDR1 SGHVS and CDR2 FNYEAQ. Trimming cost V 5 bases and J 3 bases, with 14 bases left between them. The CDR3 consists of 14 residues. The CDR3 DNA follows: TGTGCCAGCAGCCCCGCTAGCGCTTACTACGAGCAGTACTTC. The encoded protein is CASSPASAYYEQYF.

This sequence joins TRBV19 and TRBJ1-6; no reliable D call. This CDR3 has 14 amino acids. Trimming took off 7 bases at V and 7 bases at J, with 14 bases between the two ends. CDR1 is LNHDA and CDR2 is SQIVND in the germline V gene (reference sequence). This CDR3 is CASKNEGRNSPLHF. The DNA of the CDR3 is TGTGCCAGTAAGAATGAGGGTCGGAATTCACCCCTCCACTTT.

In its sample, this clone was seen a few times. The chain is built from TRBV4-1 and TRBJ1-5; 7 bases are shared with TRBD1. The CDR3 length is 17 residues. In germline, CDR1 is MGHRA, CDR2 YSYEKL. V gave up 0 bases and J gave up 7 bases; unmatched junction bases: 12. CDR3 sequence: CASSQEMVRDSRQPQHF. CDR3 DNA: TGCGCCAGCAGCCAAGAGATGGTGAGGGACAGCAGGCAGCCCCAGCATTTT.

The CDR3 region is CASSRVAGVGTDTQYF. In DNA, the CDR3 is TGTGCCAGCAGCCGGGTAGCGGGGGTGGGCACAGATACGCAGTATTTT. This chain connects TRBV7-7 to TRBJ2-3; 9 bases align to TRBD2. CDR3 length: 16 amino acids. CDR1 SSHAT and CDR2 FNYEAQ come from the germline V gene (reference sequence). V lost 5 bases and J lost 1; bases outside the gene matches: 7.

This chain links TRBV7-2 with TRBJ2-2, with TRBD2 matching over 9 bases. Germline V CDR1 and CDR2: SGHTA, FQGNSA. CDR3 length: 18 residues. V was pared by 5 bases and J by 1 base, with 11 bases of the junction left unmatched. The CDR3 DNA is TGTGCCAGCAGCCCCACCCGCGGGAGGGCGGTGAACACCGGGGAGCTGTTTTTT. Translating it yields CASSPTRGRAVNTGELFF.

The chain carries TRBV30 and TRBJ2-3; 11 bases map to TRBD2. Germline V lookup: CDR1 GTSNPN, CDR2 SVGIG (reference sequence). V was pared by 4 bases and J by 1 base, with 7 bases of the junction left unmatched. The CDR3 totals 16 residues. CDR3 in amino acids: CAWISGRALGTDTQYF. The CDR3 DNA sequence: TGTGCCTGGATTAGCGGGAGGGCCCTCGGCACAGATACGCAGTATTTT.